This T cell receptor (beta chain) was documented in a study of CD8 T cells in Susac syndrome. The CDR3 has 18 amino acids. The germline V gene has CDR1 DFQATT and CDR2 SNEGSKA (reference sequence). V shed 1 base, J shed 2 bases, and the junction held 17 bases outside the gene matches. The CD8+ and CD4+ T cells were negatively isolated, with the TEMRA cells enriched by FACS. The RNA, roughly 0.5 to 1 ug, was put through reverse transcription using random hexamers. Across 54 Vbeta and 13 Jbeta, immunoSEQ multiplex PCR amplified TCR beta CDR3. MiXCR, applied by TCRdb to the immunoSEQ multiplex PCR reads, yields one record per CDR3 protein. The table includes over 150,000 distinct CDR3 sequences, approximately 94% detected once.

The sample taken for sequencing was CD4+ T cells from PBMCs. This TCR derives from a human donor with multiple sclerosis. The chain links TRBV20-1 to TRBJ2-7; TRBD1 matches at 7 bases. CDR3 coding DNA: TGCAGTGCTAGAGGGGCCCCTCGACAGGGACGAATGGCCTACGAGCAGTACTTC. It codes for CSARGAPRQGRMAYEQYF.